The rows below give T cell receptor beta chains drawn from one sample of a study of blood T cell repertoires in COVID-19. The data were produced by immunoSEQ multiplex PCR, yet TCRdb's version contains in-frame clones alone and is incomplete. The sample yields a few hundred thousand clones, about nine tenths seen once. Input material: peripheral blood. The receptors come from a woman aged 25 to 45 with active or convalescent COVID-19. CDR3s include the opening cysteine and the closing phenylalanine or tryptophan. The order of the fields is clone size, D gene, V gene, J gene, CDR3 DNA, CDR3 protein. The D gene is left open where the match is weak. Clone size appears in some rows only: once, few, many, or a class for an expanded clone.

-	TRBD1	TRBV6-2/TRBV6-3	TRBJ1-5	TGTGCCAGCAGTAGAGGACAGGGGGATCAGCCCCAGCATTTT	CASSRGQGDQPQHF
few	TRBD1	TRBV5-6	TRBJ1-4	TGTGCCAGCAGCTCAACAGGGGGCGTCGGTGAAGAAAAACTGTTTTTT	CASSSTGGVGEEKLFF
-	TRBD2	TRBV6-4	TRBJ2-3	TGTGCCAGCAGTCTTCTAGCGGGGGGGACAGATACGCAGTATTTT	CASSLLAGGTDTQYF
-	-	TRBV5-6	TRBJ1-6	TGTGCCAGCAGCTTGAAAACAGGGTGGGGTTCACCCCTCCACTTT	CASSLKTGWGSPLHF
-	TRBD2	TRBV6-1	TRBJ2-2	TGTGCCAGCAGTGACCGACTAGCGGGGCGAGCGAACACCGGGGAGCTGTTTTTT	CASSDRLAGRANTGELFF
-	-	TRBV5-1	TRBJ1-1	TGCGCCAGCAGCTTGCGAGCCTCGGACACTGAAGCTTTCTTT	CASSLRASDTEAFF
-	-	TRBV3-1/TRBV3-2	TRBJ1-6	TGTGCCAGCGGCCTCCGGACAGTCCGCGGTTCACCCCTCCACTTT	CASGLRTVRGSPLHF
-	-	TRBV9	TRBJ2-7	TGTGCCAGCAGCGTAGGGTCTATAGCCCACGAGCAGTACTTC	CASSVGSIAHEQYF
-	TRBD1	TRBV6-2/TRBV6-3	TRBJ2-1	TGTGCCAGCAGTCCCGGGACAGGGAGGGGGGACTCCTACAATGAGCAGTTCTTC	CASSPGTGRGDSYNEQFF
-	-	TRBV14	TRBJ1-2	TGTGCCAGCAGCCAAGTTTTCACAGGGAGGGAGGGCTACACCTTC	CASSQVFTGREGYTF
few	-	TRBV28	TRBJ2-5	TGTGCCAGCAGTTTCCCATCCGGTTTGCCTTTAGAGACCCAGTACTTC	CASSFPSGLPLETQYF
-	TRBD1	TRBV18	TRBJ1-4	TGTGCCAGCTCACCCGACAGGGGGCAAAGTGAAAAACTGTTTTTT	CASSPDRGQSEKLFF
-	TRBD1	TRBV6-6	TRBJ1-2	TGTGCCAGCCAAACAGGGGGCTATGGCTACACCTTC	CASQTGGYGYTF
-	-	TRBV10-3	TRBJ2-2	TGTGCCATCAGTCCCCATACCGGGGAGCTGTTTTTT	CAISPHTGELFF
-	-	TRBV7-9	TRBJ1-2	TGTGCCAGCAGCTCCGGGACTCCTCTGGGTGGTGGCTACACCTTC	CASSSGTPLGGGYTF
-	TRBD1	TRBV3-1/TRBV3-2	TRBJ1-6	TGTGCCAGCAGCCATGGGACAGATCATTCACCCCTCCACTTT	CASSHGTDHSPLHF
-	TRBD2	TRBV19	TRBJ2-1	TGTGCCAGTAGTATCTTGGCTAGCGGGGGGGTCGGTAGGTTCTTC	CASSILASGGVGRFF
-	-	TRBV3-1/TRBV3-2	TRBJ2-3	TGTGCCAGCAGCCGCCTGTCGCTGGCGGGGAGCACAGATACGCAGTATTTT	CASSRLSLAGSTDTQYF
few	TRBD1	TRBV7-9	TRBJ1-4	TGTGCCAGCAGCTTAGGTCGGCAGGGGGCCGATGAAAAACTGTTTTTT	CASSLGRQGADEKLFF
-	TRBD1	TRBV4-3	TRBJ1-5	TGCGCCAGCAGCCAAGACAGGGGGCAGAATCAGCCCCAGCATTTT	CASSQDRGQNQPQHF
few	-	TRBV18	TRBJ1-6	TGTGCCAGCGGCGGGGGGTATAATTCACCCCTCCACTTT	CASGGGYNSPLHF
once	TRBD2	TRBV28	TRBJ2-7	TGTGCCAGCAGTTTATTTCCGAGCGGGGCCTCCTACGAGCAGTACTTC	CASSLFPSGASYEQYF
few	-	TRBV19	TRBJ1-6	TGTGCCAGTAGTATGCAGGGTTATTCACCCCTCCACTTT	CASSMQGYSPLHF
-	TRBD1	TRBV19	TRBJ1-1	TGTGCCAGTAGCAAACAGGGGGCTAGGACTGAAGCTTTCTTT	CASSKQGARTEAFF
-	TRBD2	TRBV9	TRBJ2-1	TGTGCCAGCAGTGTTGTTGGACTAGACAATGAGCAGTTCTTC	CASSVVGLDNEQFF
once	TRBD1	TRBV11-2	TRBJ1-3	TGTGCCAGCAGCTCTCACAGGGGAGCTGGAAACACCATATATTTT	CASSSHRGAGNTIYF
-	TRBD1	TRBV29-1	TRBJ1-2	TGCAGCGTTGACAGGGGGCCGACTAACTATGGCTACACCTTC	CSVDRGPTNYGYTF
few	TRBD2	TRBV6-2/TRBV6-3	TRBJ2-7	TGTGCCAGCAGTTCCGGGGGGTCACCTCTGGGCGAGCAGTACTTC	CASSSGGSPLGEQYF
-	-	TRBV12-3/TRBV12-4	TRBJ1-1	TGTGCCAGCAGTTTAGCGCCTCCACAGGGAGCTTTCTTT	CASSLAPPQGAFF
-	TRBD1	TRBV4-2	TRBJ2-7	TGTGCCAGCAGCCAAGAGGCGACAGGGATGGGCGAGCAGTACTTC	CASSQEATGMGEQYF
-	TRBD2	TRBV7-9	TRBJ2-1	TGTGCCAGCAGCCAAACCGGGACTATAGACAATGAGCAGTTCTTC	CASSQTGTIDNEQFF
-	TRBD2	TRBV5-1	TRBJ2-1	TGCGCCAGCAGCTTGACAGCGGGGGGCCGGGATGAGCAGTTCTTC	CASSLTAGGRDEQFF
-	TRBD2	TRBV28	TRBJ2-7	TGTGCCAGCATTCGAGCGGGGGGATTATCCTACGAGCAGTACTTC	CASIRAGGLSYEQYF
-	-	TRBV7-9	TRBJ1-2	TGTGCCAGCGGACCGGCAGGGGAAATCTATGGCTACACCTTC	CASGPAGEIYGYTF
-	-	TRBV7-9	TRBJ1-4	TGTGCCAGCAGCTTTCGGGGGTGGGATCAGTATGAAAAACTGTTTTTT	CASSFRGWDQYEKLFF
-	-	TRBV27	TRBJ1-5	TGTGCCAGCAGCCCTTACCGGGCCCCGGAGGAACAGCCCCAGCATTTT	CASSPYRAPEEQPQHF
-	-	TRBV7-8	TRBJ2-1	TGTGCCAGCAGCCCTATTCACAGGGAATACAATGAGCAGTTCTTC	CASSPIHREYNEQFF
-	-	TRBV4-2	TRBJ1-6	TGTGCCAGCAGCCAAGCCCCAGGGTGGGATTCACCCCTCCACTTT	CASSQAPGWDSPLHF
-	TRBD1	TRBV6-5	TRBJ1-2	TGTGCCAGCAGTTACTCACAGGGGGCGAGCTATGGCTACACCTTC	CASSYSQGASYGYTF
-	TRBD1	TRBV5-4	TRBJ2-7	TGTGCCAGCAGCGGACGACAGGGGGGCTACGAGCAGTACTTC	CASSGRQGGYEQYF
-	-	TRBV5-8	TRBJ1-1	TGTGCCAGCAGCTTGGTCTTTGGGGGGGCGGAAGCTTTCTTT	CASSLVFGGAEAFF
-	-	TRBV7-8	TRBJ2-7	TGTGCCAGCAGCCACCCAACTCAGGGCTACGAGCAGTACTTC	CASSHPTQGYEQYF
-	TRBD2	TRBV5-4	TRBJ2-2	TGTGCCAGCAGCTTGAGGGCTAGCGGGGGGGCCCCCGGGGAGCTGTTTTTT	CASSLRASGGAPGELFF
-	-	TRBV6-1	TRBJ2-4	TGTGCCAGCAGTGACAGCGGAGTAAACATTCAGTACTTC	CASSDSGVNIQYF
-	TRBD1	TRBV5-4	TRBJ1-2	TGTGCCAGCAGCTTCGGGACAGGCCACTATGGCTACACCTTC	CASSFGTGHYGYTF
-	TRBD2	TRBV6-4	TRBJ2-1	TGTGCCAGCAGTGACGACGCTAGCGGGGGATACAATGAGCAGTTCTTC	CASSDDASGGYNEQFF
-	TRBD2	TRBV23-1	TRBJ2-5	TGCGCCAGCAGTCAGGTCCGGGGTGGACTAGCGCCAGAGACCCAGTACTTC	CASSQVRGGLAPETQYF
-	-	TRBV5-1	TRBJ1-3	TGCGCCAGCAGCCCCTTGCAGGGGAACACCATATATTTT	CASSPLQGNTIYF
-	TRBD2	TRBV20-1	TRBJ2-3	TGCAGTGCTAGTAGCGGGGGGTTCACAGATACGCAGTATTTT	CSASSGGFTDTQYF
-	-	TRBV30	TRBJ1-2	TGTGCCTGGAGTGTACAGCTCTATGGCTACACCTTC	CAWSVQLYGYTF
-	-	TRBV5-1	TRBJ1-1	TGCGCCAGCAGCCTCAACACTGAAGCTTTCTTT	CASSLNTEAFF
-	TRBD2	TRBV7-2	TRBJ2-1	TGTGCCAGCAGCCGGGGCGGACTAGGGACCTACAATGAGCAGTTCTTC	CASSRGGLGTYNEQFF
once	-	TRBV27	TRBJ1-2	TGTGCCAGCAGCCTTAGCCCCTCGGGCGGGGGCGGCTACACCTTC	CASSLSPSGGGGYTF
-	-	TRBV19	TRBJ1-4	TGTGCCAGTAATCCATCAGGGTATAATGAAAAACTGTTTTTT	CASNPSGYNEKLFF
-	-	TRBV20-1	TRBJ1-5	TGCAGTGCTAGTGGGGGGGTAGATCAGCCCCAGCATTTT	CSASGGVDQPQHF
-	TRBD1	TRBV5-1	TRBJ2-7	TGCGCCAGCAGCGGGGGGACAGGGGAATACGAGCAGTACTTC	CASSGGTGEYEQYF
-	TRBD1	TRBV18	TRBJ1-2	TGTGCCAGCCTGGGACAGGGGAACTATGGCTACACCTTC	CASLGQGNYGYTF